These T cell receptor beta chains were read from a single sample in a study of shared clonotypes between healthy human individuals. TCRdb's table, derived via immunoSEQ multiplex PCR, lists solely in-frame clones and lacks some. This table has 2 million to 2.5 million clones, just under 95% appearing once. Sequencing input: naive CD4+ T cells from PBMCs. The receptor set was obtained from a man younger than 30 in good health. Some clones in this sample may be carry-over from other donors' samples. Each CDR3 is given without its conserved first and last residue.

V: TRBV19; J: TRBJ1-4; CDR3: ASSIGGTGAEKLF
V: TRBV7-9; J: TRBJ2-1; CDR3: ASSLIRGSWSYNEQF
V: TRBV7-9; J: TRBJ1-5; CDR3: ASSLYRTRGSGNQPQH
V: TRBV7-2; J: TRBJ1-1; CDR3: ASSLVTQNTEAF
V: TRBV7-2; J: TRBJ2-2; CDR3: ASSLAWPTYGELF
V: TRBV10-3; J: TRBJ2-7; CDR3: AISEASGGRGEQY
V: TRBV30; J: TRBJ1-4; CDR3: AWRPGSMAEKLF
V: TRBV2; J: TRBJ1-1; CDR3: ASSEAANTEAF
V: TRBV28; J: TRBJ2-2; CDR3: ASTSGQTTGELF
V: TRBV27; J: TRBJ1-5; CDR3: ASSPLYRGRGLTQPQH